The clone carrying this T cell receptor (beta chain) was recorded once. The target antigen is unknown. The data originate from a study of cytomegalovirus exposure and HLA in healthy donors. Study-level information: The Caucasian-associated ancestry cluster contained about 80% of the approximately 400 genotyped donors. Findings of the study overall: A later analysis associated about 18,000 TCR beta sequences with HLA alleles at a 0.05 false discovery rate. The productive fraction for most TCR beta V segments was about 90% or about 30% in an earlier analysis.

This CDR3 has 17 amino acids. PCR used 60 Vbeta primers and 13 Jbeta primers. Generated by immunoSEQ multiplex PCR, the TCRdb table keeps only in-frame clones and is missing some. This sample yields some 150,000 clones, of which roughly 80% are seen a single time; about 7.7% belongs to the top ten. Input material: PBMCs. The sequence came from a woman in her thirties in good health and CMV-seropositive. The chain couples TRBV21-1 to TRBJ2-3; the table's D call of TRBD2 was not tested on the DNA. TRBV21-1 is a recognized pseudogene. Here the CDR3 reads CASSKRWRGKSTDTQYF. CDR3 nucleotide sequence: TGTGCCAGCAGCAAAAGGTGGAGAGGGAAAAGCACAGATACGCAGTATTTT.